Included here is one T cell receptor (beta chain) sequence, with context. This sample stems from a study of blood T cell repertoires in COVID-19. For the study at large: Spain, Italy and the United States supplied samples that represented acute and convalescent COVID-19. Nucleic acid was either cDNA or gDNA, and it came from T cells, B-cell-depleted T cells, or PBMCs.

Methods used by the authors: Amplifying reference gene primers gave estimates of nucleated cell counts. Libraries were prepared by immunoSEQ multiplex PCR; TCRdb keeps only in-frame clonotypes and omits some of them. V, J and clone size are taken as reported in that table, and D and trimming were inferred from the DNA itself. This table has around 200,000 clones, around 85% appearing once. V lost 2 bases to trimming and J lost 5 bases, with 19 bases between them. The CDR3 sequence is 16 residues long. Germline V gives CDR1 MNHEY, CDR2 SVGEGT. Material: peripheral blood. The sequence was collected from a human donor in a cohort sampled during active COVID-19. This chain uses TRBV6-2 or TRBV6-3 with TRBJ2-7, with a possible D match to TRBD2 (6 bases). Written as DNA, the CDR3 is TGTGCCAGCAGTTACGCCCCGGGATCGGGAGCAGACGAGCAGTACTTC. This sequence encodes CASSYAPGSGADEQYF.